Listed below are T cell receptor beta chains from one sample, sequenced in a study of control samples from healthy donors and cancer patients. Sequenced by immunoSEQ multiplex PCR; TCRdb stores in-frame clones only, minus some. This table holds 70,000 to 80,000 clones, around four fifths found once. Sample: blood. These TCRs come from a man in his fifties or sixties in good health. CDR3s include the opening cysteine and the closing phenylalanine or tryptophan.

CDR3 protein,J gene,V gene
CSASGNTEAFF,TRBJ1-1,TRBV20-1
CAITEGGLNTEAFF,TRBJ1-1,TRBV10-3
CASSLGLAENNEQFF,TRBJ2-1,TRBV5-4
CASSYVDSLEQYF,TRBJ2-7,TRBV6-2/TRBV6-3
CASSTSGNTIYF,TRBJ1-3,TRBV19
CASSLDRNTDTQYF,TRBJ2-3,TRBV7-2
CASSIDRDRNQPQHF,TRBJ1-5,TRBV19
CASSESRTQTYEQYF,TRBJ2-7,TRBV6-1
CASSRLAARSYNEQFF,TRBJ2-1,TRBV7-6
CAWTKGRRGEQFF,TRBJ2-1,TRBV30
CASSLFRPFMDTQYF,TRBJ2-3,TRBV14
CASSGGRRTSGYNEQFF,TRBJ2-1,TRBV19
CAWSGTGPAGSTEAFF,TRBJ1-1,TRBV30
CASSQLPPAPAAPIGHEQYF,TRBJ2-7,TRBV4-1
CASSPSAYNEQFF,TRBJ2-1,TRBV9
CASSLPGSEAFF,TRBJ1-1,TRBV12-3/TRBV12-4
CASSFDNSLTF,TRBJ2-6,TRBV12-3/TRBV12-4
CSAIASGSRYF,TRBJ2-3,TRBV20-1
CASSTGTVGEQYF,TRBJ2-7,TRBV19
CASSTGTGNSYEQYF,TRBJ2-7,TRBV19
CASSPGTGGARYF,TRBJ2-4,TRBV3-1/TRBV3-2
CASSMSGAGKSGQFF,TRBJ2-1,TRBV3-1/TRBV3-2
CASSDRDLQPQHF,TRBJ1-5,TRBV6-2/TRBV6-3
CAWSVEHSRSEAFF,TRBJ1-1,TRBV30
CASSSPVAAGGEQYF,TRBJ2-7,TRBV28
CASSFDRDTEAFF,TRBJ1-1,TRBV5-1
CASSLGHGPDTQYF,TRBJ2-3,TRBV11-3
CASRSSGRNEQFF,TRBJ2-1,TRBV19
CAWMGTGETQYF,TRBJ2-5,TRBV30
CASSVFGVGSGYNEQFF,TRBJ2-1,TRBV9
CATSDRTGEQFF,TRBJ2-1,TRBV24-1
CASRAEGHPRGYEQYF,TRBJ2-7,TRBV28
CASSITPGGGSPQHF,TRBJ1-5,TRBV5-1
CASSWTLGEPQHF,TRBJ1-5,TRBV6-5
CASSDPDSLYEQYF,TRBJ2-7,TRBV6-4
CASSPSRIRGTEAFF,TRBJ1-1,TRBV18
CASSPQTGLGPYEQYF,TRBJ2-7,TRBV7-9
CAWTVSGPGTQYF,TRBJ2-3,TRBV30
CASTTRTGDTGELFF,TRBJ2-2,TRBV5-1
CASTRRWAGGYNEQFF,TRBJ2-1,TRBV7-8
CSVEAGGGTEAFF,TRBJ1-1,TRBV29-1
CASSPWPQGSGELFF,TRBJ2-2,TRBV7-9
CASSLNRDGNEQYF,TRBJ2-7,TRBV7-2
CASSFPLTEAFF,TRBJ1-1,TRBV7-2
CASSQTRVPTDTQYF,TRBJ2-3,TRBV3-1/TRBV3-2
CASSLRDLRYNEQFF,TRBJ2-1,TRBV11-2
CSVANSGAYEQYF,TRBJ2-7,TRBV29-1
CASSLGKAGTGELFF,TRBJ2-2,TRBV7-2
CATGGQGGNQPQHF,TRBJ1-5,TRBV24-1
CSASRGYGYTF,TRBJ1-2,TRBV20-1
CASSYFVSTDTQYF,TRBJ2-3,TRBV6-5
CASSVAQTTGEQFF,TRBJ2-1,TRBV19
CASSSVSSYNEQFF,TRBJ2-1,TRBV7-9
CASSEYNEQYF,TRBJ2-7,TRBV25-1
CASSITDSRLYEQYF,TRBJ2-7,TRBV7-2